Detailed here is one T cell receptor beta chain. Its antigen is not identified. The study made its TRB cDNA libraries by 5' RACE, adding UMI labels. With the 5' RACE reads reprocessed, TCRdb shows one record per CDR3 protein and no DNA. Its listing shows around 160,000 distinct CDR3 sequences. The sample belongs to a study of CXCR3-negative and CXCR3-positive naive CD8 T cells. Across the study: Per library, roughly 1.6 +/- 0.3 million reads; roughly 150 million TRB reads overall. Study-wide findings and caveats: CXCR3-negative naive cells had less hydrophobic TRB CDR3s than did CXCR3-positive naive cells. Across naive subsets, surface CD5 expression was comparable, and TCR strength was inferred from properties of the TRB CDR3. Naive CXCR3-negative cells resembled naive CXCR3-positive cells in TRBV-TRBJ usage; memory cells differed.

CD45RO-CCR7+CD27+CD95- cells counted as naive CD8+ T cells. This TCR came from a human donor in good health. Some clones in this sample may be carry-over from other donors' samples. The specimen sequenced was naive CXCR3+ CD8+ T cells from blood. Subset specified: CD45RO-CCR7+CD27+CD95- naive CD8+ T cells expressing CXCR3 (TNR3+).

This CDR3 reads CASSVEDGGAYEQYF. The chain uses TRBV9 and TRBJ2-7; lacking DNA, the TRBD1 call made by TCRdb goes unchecked. The CDR3 runs 15 residues. Germline values: CDR1 SGDLS, CDR2 YYNGEE.